The 7 T cell receptor beta chains reported below all come from one sample, sequenced in a study of human T cells and chemical hapten exposure listed by TCRdb under 2021. Receptors were amplified or captured by RACE. Sequencer: NextSeq 500. The public reads were quality trimmed at Q25 with fastp and then assembled into clones with MiXCR by TCRdb, keeping productive beta chains. Records with the same CDR3 protein are collapsed into one entry carrying the most frequent genes and DNA. This sample is represented by around 350,000 distinct CDR3 sequences; around 5.5% of them were singletons. The top ten constitute under 9.5% of the sample. The time point label on this specimen signifies: pre-sensitization, week 0. Interpreted using the paper, the treatment or condition label stands for: therapeutic diphenylcyclopropenone sensitization with weekly scalp DPC. The sample here was whole blood, taken in connection with sensitization to the hapten diphenylcyclopropenone (DPC). Every receptor here comes from a woman in her late teens or twenties with alopecia areata. Some clones in this sample may be carry-over from other donors' samples.

In this sample, this clonotype turned up a few times. This rearrangement joins TRBV20-1 to TRBJ2-7; TRBD1 might be the D (6 bases). The CDR3 covers 14 residues. Germline loops: CDR1 DFQATT, CDR2 SNEGSKA (reference sequence). CDR3 loop: CSGKGGARSYEQYF. CDR3 DNA sequence: TGCAGCGGCAAAGGGGGTGCCAGGTCCTACGAGCAGTACTTC.

J is TRBJ2-3 and V is TRBV7-2, with D perhaps TRBD2 (6 bases). V lost 5 bases and J 0 bases, leaving 15 bases between the germline ends. This CDR3 is built from 16 residues. Germline V gene lookup returns CDR1 SGHTA and CDR2 FQGNSA. The CDR3 loop is CASSQQSGLSTDTQYF. The CDR3 nucleotides are TGTGCCAGCAGCCAGCAGAGCGGACTAAGCACAGATACGCAGTATTTT.

This clonotype was seen ten or more times. The rearrangement uses TRBV20-1 and TRBJ2-1; 7 positions match TRBD1. This CDR3 has 16 amino acids. The J segment lost 0 bases and the V segment lost 1 base, leaving 6 bases of the junction unmatched. Germline V CDR1 and CDR2: DFQATT, SNEGSKA (reference sequence). Here the CDR3 reads CSARVSGGLSYNEQFF. The CDR3 region has the DNA TGCAGTGCTAGAGTATCAGGGGGTCTCTCCTACAATGAGCAGTTCTTC.

This chain uses TRBV12-3 or TRBV12-4 with TRBJ2-5; maybe TRBD2 (5 bases). V was clipped by 2 bases and J by 5 bases, with 12 bases between them. This CDR3 region has 14 residues. This CDR3 reads CASSLRPGGETQYF. In DNA form, the CDR3 reads TGTGCCAGCAGTTTAAGGCCGGGCGGGGAGACCCAGTACTTC.

This clonotype appeared a few times. The chain recombines TRBV7-2 with TRBJ1-2; maybe TRBD1 (6 bases). Trimming pared 7 bases from V and 4 bases from J, leaving 25 bases between. The CDR3 covers 17 residues. Germline loops: CDR1 SGHTA, CDR2 FQGNSA. The CDR3 DNA reads TGTGCCAGCACGTCGGTGGGATGGCCTTTGGACAGCTATGGCTACACCTTC. Its translation: CASTSVGWPLDSYGYTF.

The sample holds a few counts of this clonotype. The V gene is TRBV5-1, the J gene TRBJ2-7; D is unresolved. Trimming shortened V by 0 bases and J by 4 bases, and 8 bases separated the two germline ends. This CDR3 is built from 13 residues. Germline V gene sequence: CDR1 SGHRS, CDR2 YFSETQ. In DNA form, the CDR3 reads TGCGCCAGCAGCTTGGACAAACCATACGAGCAGTACTTC. Translated: CASSLDKPYEQYF.

The table lists this clonotype with a few counts. The chain joins TRBV10-3 to TRBJ1-4; 10 bases match TRBD1. V lost 8 bases and J lost 8; bases outside the gene matches: 8. CDR1 and CDR2 (germline): ENHRY, SYGVKD. CDR3 length equals 14 residues. Here the CDR3 reads CAIGSGTGEEKLFF. CDR3 in DNA: TGTGCCATCGGATCCGGGACAGGGGAGGAAAAACTGTTTTTT.